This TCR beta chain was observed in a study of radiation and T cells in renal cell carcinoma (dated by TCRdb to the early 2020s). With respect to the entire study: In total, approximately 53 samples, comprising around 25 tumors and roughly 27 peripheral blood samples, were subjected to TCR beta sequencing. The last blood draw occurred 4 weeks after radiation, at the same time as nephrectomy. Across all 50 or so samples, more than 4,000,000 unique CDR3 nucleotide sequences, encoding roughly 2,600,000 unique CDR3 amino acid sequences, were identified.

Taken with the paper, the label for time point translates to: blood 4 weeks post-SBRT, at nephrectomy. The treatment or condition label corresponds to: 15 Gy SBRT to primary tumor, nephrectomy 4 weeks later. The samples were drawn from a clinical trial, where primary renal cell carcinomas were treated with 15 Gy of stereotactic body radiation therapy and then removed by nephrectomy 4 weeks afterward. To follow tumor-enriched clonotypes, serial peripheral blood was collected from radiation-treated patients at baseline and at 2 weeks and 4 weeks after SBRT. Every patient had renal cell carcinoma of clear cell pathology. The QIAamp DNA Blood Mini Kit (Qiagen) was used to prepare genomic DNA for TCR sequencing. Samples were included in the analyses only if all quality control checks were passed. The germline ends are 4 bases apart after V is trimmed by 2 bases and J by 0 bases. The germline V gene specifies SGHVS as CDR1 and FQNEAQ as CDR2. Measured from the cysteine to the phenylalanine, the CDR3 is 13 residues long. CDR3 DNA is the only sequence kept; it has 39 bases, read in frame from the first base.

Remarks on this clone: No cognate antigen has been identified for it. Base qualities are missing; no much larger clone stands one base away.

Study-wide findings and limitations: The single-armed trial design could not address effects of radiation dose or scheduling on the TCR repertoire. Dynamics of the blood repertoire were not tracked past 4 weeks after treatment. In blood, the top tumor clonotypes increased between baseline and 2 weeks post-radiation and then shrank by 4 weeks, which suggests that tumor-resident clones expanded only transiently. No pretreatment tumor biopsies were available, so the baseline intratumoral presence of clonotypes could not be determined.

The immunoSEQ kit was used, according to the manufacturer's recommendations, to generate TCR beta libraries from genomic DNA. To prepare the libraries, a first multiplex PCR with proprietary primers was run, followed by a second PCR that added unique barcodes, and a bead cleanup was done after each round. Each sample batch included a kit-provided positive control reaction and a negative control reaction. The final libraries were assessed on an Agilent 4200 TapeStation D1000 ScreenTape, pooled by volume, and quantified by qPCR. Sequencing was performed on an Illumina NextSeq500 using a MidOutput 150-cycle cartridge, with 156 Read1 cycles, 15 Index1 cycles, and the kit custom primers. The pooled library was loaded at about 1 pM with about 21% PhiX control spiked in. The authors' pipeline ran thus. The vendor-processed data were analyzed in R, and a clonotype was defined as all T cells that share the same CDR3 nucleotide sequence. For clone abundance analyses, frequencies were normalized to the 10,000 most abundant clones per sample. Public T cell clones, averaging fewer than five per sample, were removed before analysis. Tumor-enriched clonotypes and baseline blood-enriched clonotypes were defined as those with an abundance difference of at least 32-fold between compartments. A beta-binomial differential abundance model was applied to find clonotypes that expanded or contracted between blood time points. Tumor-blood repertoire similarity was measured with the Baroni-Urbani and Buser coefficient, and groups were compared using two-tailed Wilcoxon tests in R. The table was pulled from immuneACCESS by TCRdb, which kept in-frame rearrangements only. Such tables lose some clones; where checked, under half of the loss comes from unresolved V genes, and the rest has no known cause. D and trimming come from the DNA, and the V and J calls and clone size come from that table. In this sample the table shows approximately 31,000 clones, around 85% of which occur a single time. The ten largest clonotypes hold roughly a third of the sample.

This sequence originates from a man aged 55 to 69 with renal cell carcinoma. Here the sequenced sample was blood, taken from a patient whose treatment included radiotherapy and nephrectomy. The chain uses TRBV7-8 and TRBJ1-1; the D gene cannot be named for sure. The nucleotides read TGTGCCAGCAGCTTAAGGATGAACACTGAAGCTTTCTTT. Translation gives CASSLRMNTEAFF.